The rows below give T cell receptor beta chains drawn from one sample of a study of T cell responses to AZD1222 COVID-19 vaccine. Clones were read by immunoSEQ multiplex PCR, and TCRdb kept only the in-frame ones, dropping some. The table includes some 110,000 clones, approximately 88% detected once. This material consisted of peripheral blood, taken on day 0 of AZD1222 vaccination. The origin of the receptors is an adult in good health. Both conserved end residues are part of each CDR3. Fields, in order: V gene, J gene, clone size, CDR3 length, D gene, CDR3 DNA, CDR3 protein. The D gene is left open where the match is weak. Where a row states a size, it is once, few, many or the class of an expanded clone; other rows omit it.

TRBV6-5	TRBJ1-2	-	14	TRBD1	TGTGCCAGCAGTAGACAGGGTAGGAACTATGGCTACACCTTC	CASSRQGRNYGYTF
TRBV5-1	TRBJ2-1	-	15	TRBD2	TGCGCCAGCAGCTTTACGCTAGCGGGAGAGGGTGAGCAGTTCTTC	CASSFTLAGEGEQFF
TRBV29-1	TRBJ2-3	-	12	TRBD2	TGCAGCGTTAGGCGGGAGGGCCCAACGCAGTATTTT	CSVRREGPTQYF
TRBV5-4	TRBJ1-2	-	14	-	TGTGCCAGCAGCTCGAGGCAGGGAGCTGATGGCTACACCTTC	CASSSRQGADGYTF
TRBV7-2	TRBJ1-5	-	16	TRBD1	TGTGCCAGCAGCTTAGTGGGGACAGATAGCAATCAGCCCCAGCATTTT	CASSLVGTDSNQPQHF
TRBV4-1	TRBJ1-2	-	16	-	TGCGCCAGCAGCCCCTACGCGGATCAGGGTGCGTATGGCTACACCTTC	CASSPYADQGAYGYTF
TRBV7-2	TRBJ1-5	-	16	-	TGTGCCAGCAGCTACCGCAGGGGTGGCGGCAATCAGCCCCAGCATTTT	CASSYRRGGGNQPQHF
TRBV7-5	TRBJ2-5	-	16	-	TGTGCCAGAAGCCACGGGACAGGAGACGACCAAGAGACCCAGTACTTC	CARSHGTGDDQETQYF
TRBV3-1/TRBV3-2	TRBJ2-1	-	14	TRBD1	TGTGCCAGCAGCCTCGGACAGGGATGGAATGAGCAGTTCTTC	CASSLGQGWNEQFF
TRBV5-8	TRBJ1-2	once	12	-	TGTGCCAGCAGCTTGCAGAACTTTGGCTACACCTTC	CASSLQNFGYTF
TRBV20-1	TRBJ2-5	-	11	-	TGCAGTGCTAGTGGGTTGGAGACCCAGTACTTC	CSASGLETQYF
TRBV28	TRBJ2-7	-	14	-	TGTGCCAGCAGTCGTCCTCCGCTCTCCTACGAGCAGTACTTC	CASSRPPLSYEQYF
TRBV27	TRBJ2-7	-	15	-	TGTGCCAGCAGTTTAAGGAACGGGGGCCCCTACGAGCAGTACTTC	CASSLRNGGPYEQYF